Listed below are T cell receptor beta chains from one sample, sequenced in a study of early T cells in non-severe SARS-CoV-2 infection. In TCRdb, the 5' RACE reads were re-called with MiXCR into one record per CDR3 protein. The table lists under 85,000 distinct CDR3 sequences, roughly 9.4% of them singletons. Sequencing was carried out using whole blood. The receptors originated from an adult who was a healthcare worker with PCR-confirmed SARS-CoV-2 infection or an uninfected control (not recorded which). Both conserved end residues are part of each CDR3. The D gene is left open where the match is weak. Not all rows give a size; the values are once, few, many and, for expanded clones, a class.

clone size	D gene	V gene	J gene	CDR3 DNA	CDR3 protein
-	-	TRBV6-5	TRBJ2-6	TGTGCCAGCAGTTACTCGAGAAGGTCAGCTGGGGCCAACGTCCTGACTTTC	CASSYSRRSAGANVLTF
-	TRBD1	TRBV7-2	TRBJ2-1	TGTGCCAGCAGCTTGGTGGGGGGACAGGGTCGAAATGAGCAGTTCTTC	CASSLVGGQGRNEQFF
many	TRBD1	TRBV7-2	TRBJ2-2	TGTGCCAGCAGCCCTATCGGACAGGGCACCGGGGAGCTGTTTTTT	CASSPIGQGTGELFF
many	-	TRBV30	TRBJ1-2	TGTGCCTGGAGCAGAAGGGCCACGGAGGGCTACACCTTC	CAWSRRATEGYTF
-	TRBD2	TRBV11-2	TRBJ2-1	TGTGCCAGCAGCGTTGGGACTAGCGGGATCAATGAGCAGTTCTTC	CASSVGTSGINEQFF
many	TRBD2	TRBV5-1	TRBJ2-3	TGCGCCAGCAGCCACGGACTAGCGGGAGCCACAGATACGCAGTATTTT	CASSHGLAGATDTQYF
many	TRBD1	TRBV7-2	TRBJ2-1	TGTGCCAGCAGCTTGTCGAGGGACAGGGTGCATGAGCAGTTCTTC	CASSLSRDRVHEQFF
many	-	TRBV6-1	TRBJ2-7	TGTGCCAGCAGTGAAGCGCTTCGAGGGACCTACGAGCAGTACTTC	CASSEALRGTYEQYF
-	-	TRBV10-3	TRBJ1-5	TGTGCCATCAGCGGGTCGGAGCGCAATCAGCCCCAGCGTTTT	CAISGSERNQPQRF
many	TRBD1	TRBV15	TRBJ2-7	TGTGCCACCAGCCCCCGGGACAGCCGATACGAGCAGTACTTC	CATSPRDSRYEQYF
many	-	TRBV24-1	TRBJ1-5	TGTGCCACCTCCGGCACAGGGCGTAATCAGCCCCAGCATTTT	CATSGTGRNQPQHF
many	TRBD2	TRBV7-3	TRBJ2-2	TGTGCCAGCAGCCCTAGCGGGAGGCCCAGGGTTGACGGGGAGCTGTTTTTT	CASSPSGRPRVDGELFF
many	TRBD1	TRBV4-2	TRBJ2-5	TGTGCCAGCAGCCAAGATAAAGGGACAGGGGCGGAGGAGACCCAGTACTTC	CASSQDKGTGAEETQYF
many	-	TRBV15	TRBJ1-1	TGTGCCACCAGCAGAGAGACACCGAACACTGAAGCTTTCTTT	CATSRETPNTEAFF
-	TRBD1	TRBV9	TRBJ1-3	TGTGCCAGCAGCGTGACAGGGGCTACGGGCGGAAACACCATATATTTT	CASSVTGATGGNTIYF
-	TRBD2	TRBV4-1	TRBJ2-6	TGCGCCAGCAGCCAGCGGGGACTAGCGGGACTTACTAGCTCTGGGGCCAACGTCCTGACTTTC	CASSQRGLAGLTSSGANVLTF
few	TRBD2	TRBV20-1	TRBJ2-7	TGCAGTGCTGTACTAGCGGGGTCCTACGAGCAGTACTTC	CSAVLAGSYEQYF
many	TRBD1	TRBV20-1	TRBJ2-3	TGCAGTGCTAGCGCCCCTCAGGGGGCTAGCACAGATACGCAGTATTTT	CSASAPQGASTDTQYF
many	-	TRBV20-1	TRBJ1-2	TGCAGTGCTAGACGTGGATCCGCTGGCTACACCTTC	CSARRGSAGYTF
few	-	TRBV12-5	TRBJ2-1	TGTGCTAGTGGTTTGGGGGCCAGCTACAATGAGCAGTTCTTC	CASGLGASYNEQFF
many	-	TRBV20-1	TRBJ1-1	TGCAGTGCCGTAACACATATGAACACTGAAGCTTTCTTT	CSAVTHMNTEAFF
few	TRBD1	TRBV10-2	TRBJ1-1	TGCGCCAGCAGTCAAGGACAGGTCACTGAAGCTTTCTTT	CASSQGQVTEAFF
few	TRBD1	TRBV12-3/TRBV12-4	TRBJ1-5	TGTGCCAGCAGTATTGATGGGACAGTTAATCAGCCCCAGCATTTT	CASSIDGTVNQPQHF
many	-	TRBV10-2	TRBJ1-4	TGCGCCAGCAGTGAGACGCAGAGATTTAATGAAAAACTGTTTTTT	CASSETQRFNEKLFF
few	-	TRBV28	TRBJ2-7	TGTGCCAGCAGTTTACCCGTCACCTACGAGCAGTACTTC	CASSLPVTYEQYF
few	TRBD1	TRBV20-1	TRBJ2-4	TGCAGTGCACCAGGACAGGGCACCATTCAGTACTTC	CSAPGQGTIQYF
many	-	TRBV11-2	TRBJ2-3	TGTGCCAGTGCCTTAGGGCCCGGAGAGACAGATACGCAGTATTTT	CASALGPGETDTQYF
many	-	TRBV24-1	TRBJ2-2	TGTGCCACCGGGGGACGCCCGAACACCGGGGAGCTGTTTTTT	CATGGRPNTGELFF
-	-	TRBV7-2	TRBJ2-3	TGTGCCAGCAGCTTAGCGGGAGATGTAGATACGCAGTATTTT	CASSLAGDVDTQYF
many	-	TRBV2	TRBJ2-2	TGTGCCAGCAGTGAAGGGGCGTCTGGAGGGGGCAGGATCGGGGAGCTGTTTTTT	CASSEGASGGGRIGELFF
many	-	TRBV4-3	TRBJ1-2	TGCGCCAGCAGCCAAGGGCGGGGACTAAGGCGCTATGGCTACACCTTC	CASSQGRGLRRYGYTF
many	TRBD1	TRBV2	TRBJ1-5	TGTGCCAGCAGTGCAAAGGACAGGGAATATCAGCCCCAGCATTTT	CASSAKDREYQPQHF
few	-	TRBV7-9	TRBJ1-6	TGTGCCAGCAGCTTGAGCTCCTATAATTCACCCCTCCACTTT	CASSLSSYNSPLHF
few	TRBD1	TRBV5-8	TRBJ2-7	TGTGCCAGCAGTACTGGACAGGGGGCCTACGAGCAGTACTTC	CASSTGQGAYEQYF
many	TRBD1	TRBV20-1	TRBJ1-2	TGCAGTGCTAGACAACAGCCGGGACAGAGCTATGGCTACACCTTC	CSARQQPGQSYGYTF
many	-	TRBV20-1	TRBJ2-1	TGCAGTGCGCCCCGCGGAGGAAATAATGAGCAGTTCTTC	CSAPRGGNNEQFF
-	TRBD2	TRBV3-1	TRBJ2-5	TGTGCCAGCAGCTCTCAGACTAGCGGGAGTTTAAAGACCCAGTACTTC	CASSSQTSGSLKTQYF
many	-	TRBV2	TRBJ1-4	TGTGCCAGCAGGTTAAACGGGGGAGAAAAACTGTTTTTT	CASRLNGGEKLFF
few	TRBD1	TRBV7-2	TRBJ2-7	TGTGCCAGCAGCAGGGACGGACAGGGTTATTACGAGCAGTACTTC	CASSRDGQGYYEQYF
many	TRBD1	TRBV20-1	TRBJ2-7	TGCAGTGCTAGAGGGACAGGGGCCGAGCAGTACTTC	CSARGTGAEQYF
-	-	TRBV5-1	TRBJ2-2	TGCGCCAGCAGCTTTCTGGGGGCCGGGGAGCTGCTTTTT	CASSFLGAGELLF
-	-	TRBV7-2	TRBJ1-5	TGTGCCAGCAGCTTATACGCAGGGGTTAGCGAGCCCCAGCATTTT	CASSLYAGVSEPQHF
many	-	TRBV29-1	TRBJ1-5	TGCAGCGTTGCAGGGACAAATCAGCCCCAGCATTTT	CSVAGTNQPQHF
many	-	TRBV12-3/TRBV12-4	TRBJ2-7	TGTGCCAGCAGTTTAGTTTCCGGAGGCGAGCAGTACTTC	CASSLVSGGEQYF
many	TRBD2	TRBV5-1	TRBJ2-1	TGCGCCAGCAGCTATCCTATGGGACTAGCGGAGAACAATGAGCAGTTCTTC	CASSYPMGLAENNEQFF
few	-	TRBV2	TRBJ1-2	TGTGCCAGCAGTGAAAGCCTCGTTGGTGGCTACACCTTC	CASSESLVGGYTF